Below are 25 T cell receptor beta chains sequenced from a single sample in a study of molecular identifiers for immune sequencing clone quantification. TCRdb re-called the PCR reads through MiXCR, storing one row per CDR3 protein. The sample includes about half a million distinct CDR3 sequences, around 21% seen only once; the top ten take around 0.84%. Sequencing was carried out using naive CD8+ T cells from blood, with Jurkat cell RNA spiked in. Stated subset: FACS-sorted CD8+CD4-CCR7+CD45RA+ naive T cells. All receptors derive from a human donor in good health. Some libraries in this study had Jurkat cell RNA spiked in.

As regards this clonotype: A much bigger clone sits one base away, suggesting this may be a read error. V and J are TRBV29-1 and TRBJ2-2; D is undetermined. V was pared by 7 bases and J by 5 bases, with 20 bases between. This CDR3 has 15 amino acids. The germline gives CDR1 SQVTM, CDR2 ANQGSEA. CDR3 bases: TGCAGCGCTGTTATCGGTCTACCAGCTACCGGGGAGCTGTTTTTT. Its translation: CSAVIGLPATGELFF.

Of note for this clonotype: This may stem from a read error, because a much larger clone lies one nucleotide away. The chain joins TRBV2 to TRBJ2-5; 9 bases fit TRBD2. V gave up 11 bases and J gave up 2 bases; unmatched junction bases: 9. This CDR3 comprises 14 residues. Germline-derived CDR1 and CDR2 are SNHLY and FYNNEI. The CDR3 sequence is CAGRASGVQETQYF. CDR3 sequence (DNA): TGTGCCGGACGGGCTAGCGGGGTACAAGAGACCCAGTACTTC.

This clonotype was counted ten times or more. This rearrangement joins TRBV4-2 to TRBJ2-7; possible D gene TRBD1, 5 bases. From germline, CDR1 is LGHNA and CDR2 YNFKEQ. V was trimmed by 1 base and J by 0 bases, leaving 10 bases between them. The CDR3 contains 15 residues. The CDR3 DNA follows: TGTGCCAGCAGCCAAGGGACACCCAGCTCCTACGAGCAGTACTTC. It translates to CASSQGTPSSYEQYF.

Details on this clonotype: A much larger clone differs from this one at a single base, so this may be a read error. The chain links TRBV6-5 to TRBJ2-5; TRBD2 agrees at 9 bases. The V gene's germline CDR1 is MNHEY and CDR2 SVGAGI. CDR3 length: 15 residues. The CDR3 sequence: CASSSAGGSLEAQYF. The CDR3 DNA follows: TGTGCCAGCAGCTCAGCGGGGGGTTCGCTAGAGGCCCAGTACTTC.

The table lists this clonotype with a few counts. The chain employs TRBV4-1 and TRBJ2-1; unclear D gene. Trimming took 1 base from V and 8 from J, leaving 9 bases between them. CDR1 is MGHRA, CDR2 YSYEKL, per germline. CDR3 length: 13 residues. DNA of the CDR3: TGCGCCAGCAGCCAAGGAGGACGGTATGAGCAGTTCTTC. This translates into CASSQGGRYEQFF.

This clonotype was picked up many times. The V gene is TRBV2, the J gene TRBJ2-4; 12 bases agree with TRBD2. CDR1 is SNHLY, CDR2 FYNNEI, per germline. The CDR3 is 20 amino acids. V trimming: 2 bases; J trimming: 0 bases; junction bases outside the gene matches: 11. CDR3 region: CASSELRTSGDPLAKNIQYF. The CDR3 coding sequence is TGTGCCAGCAGTGAACTCCGGACTAGCGGGGACCCCTTAGCCAAAAACATTCAGTACTTC.

This clonotype was counted at least ten times. The chain has TRBV6-2 or TRBV6-3 and TRBJ1-1; the match to TRBD1 covers 10 bases. Germline V gives CDR1 MNHEY, CDR2 SVGEGT. Trimming removed 5 bases from V and 5 bases from J; junction bases left unmatched: 5. CDR3 length equals 14 residues. CDR3 coding DNA: TGTGCCAGCAGTACCTGGACAGGGGGGACTGAAGCTTTCTTT. Translation: CASSTWTGGTEAFF.

There are a few counts of this clonotype. The rearrangement joins TRBV20-1 to TRBJ2-1; D is perhaps TRBD2 (6 bases). Germline CDR1 and CDR2: DFQATT and SNEGSKA (reference sequence). The ends were cut back, 1 base at V and 1 base at J, with 8 bases in the middle. CDR3 length equals 14 residues. The CDR3 nucleotides read TGCAGTGCTAGAGCGGGAGCATCCTACAATGAGCAGTTCTTC. Amino acid sequence: CSARAGASYNEQFF.

The rearrangement links TRBV5-1 to TRBJ2-7; either TRBD1 or TRBD2 may supply D (5 bases each). The CDR3 consists of 14 residues. Germline CDR1 SGHRS, CDR2 YFSETQ. The ends were cut back, 4 bases at V and 1 base at J, with 12 bases in the middle. Here the CDR3 DNA reads TGCGCCAGCAGCCATCCGGGACGGTCCTACGAGCAGTACTTC. Its protein is CASSHPGRSYEQYF.

This chain joins TRBV12-3 or TRBV12-4 and TRBJ1-1; D gene ambiguous. This CDR3 comprises 13 residues. Trimming took 8 bases from V and 1 from J, leaving 11 bases between them. CDR3 bases: TGTGCCAGCCTTAACCCCCCGAACACTGAAGCTTTCTTT. This gives the protein CASLNPPNTEAFF.

This clonotype appeared once. V usage is TRBV20-1 and J usage is TRBJ2-3; D perhaps matches TRBD2 (6 bases). V dropped 0 bases and J dropped 0 bases, with 10 bases sitting between them. The CDR3 extends over 15 amino acids. Germline V gives CDR1 DFQATT, CDR2 SNEGSKA (reference sequence). This CDR3 is CSARDGEASTDTQYF. CDR3 DNA: TGCAGTGCTAGAGATGGGGAGGCGAGCACAGATACGCAGTATTTT.

This clonotype was seen ten or more times. The J gene is TRBJ1-1, the V gene TRBV7-9; the D gene is possibly TRBD1 (5 bases). Germline CDR1 reads SEHNR; CDR2 reads FQNEAQ (reference sequence). The ends were cut back, 5 bases at V and 1 base at J, with 11 bases in the middle. The CDR3 is made up of 14 amino acids. The CDR3 protein is CASSPTGGNTEAFF. CDR3 bases: TGTGCCAGCAGCCCCACTGGGGGGAACACTGAAGCTTTCTTT.

The V gene is TRBV14, the J gene TRBJ2-7; D is perhaps TRBD2 (6 bases). The CDR3 contains 17 residues. The V gene lost 4 bases and the J gene lost 8 bases, with 27 bases spanning the gap. Per germline, CDR1 SGHDN and CDR2 FVKESK. The CDR3 sequence is CASSPTSGLAMSTKQYF. CDR3 DNA: TGTGCCAGCAGCCCCACGAGTGGTCTAGCGATGTCTACGAAGCAGTACTTC.

Note on this clonotype: Germline is not matched at one junction end, which may reflect a read error. The V gene is TRBV29-1, the J gene TRBJ2-1; D call uncertain. CDR1 and CDR2 from the germline V gene are SQVTM and ANQGSEA. The CDR3 spans 14 residues. The CDR3: CSVLGDLTYNGQFF. DNA of the CDR3: TGCAGCGTCCTCGGCGACCTTACCTACAATGGGCAGTTCTTC.

This clonotype appeared a few times. The chain links TRBV7-9 to TRBJ1-3; maybe TRBD1 (5 bases). CDR1 and CDR2 (germline): SEHNR, FQNEAQ (reference sequence). This CDR3 region has 18 residues. V gave up 2 bases and J gave up 2 bases, with 19 bases separating them. The CDR3 DNA reads TGTGCCAGCAGCTTAATAAACGAAGGGGAGATCCCTGGAAACACCATATATTTT. This gives the protein CASSLINEGEIPGNTIYF. Looking up the rest from reference TRBV7-9 and TRBJ1-3 gives the full variable domain: DTGVSQNPRHKITKRGQNVTFRCDPISEHNRLYWYRQTLGQGPEFLTYFQNEAQLEKSRLLSDRFSAERPKGSFSTLEIQRTEQGDSAMYLCASSLINEGEIPGNTIYFGEGSWLTVV.

In its sample, this clonotype was seen a few times. The genes are TRBV19 and TRBJ2-7; D gene ambiguous. Germline CDR1 and CDR2: LNHDA and SQIVND (reference sequence). This CDR3 has 13 residues. Trimming cost V 3 bases and J 4 bases, with 10 bases left between them. The CDR3 is CASSIGQEYEQYF. The CDR3 DNA follows: TGTGCCAGTAGTATCGGGCAGGAGTACGAGCAGTACTTC.

The rearrangement joins TRBV7-6 to TRBJ2-7; a possible D gene is TRBD1 (5 bases). Germline V gene data show CDR1 as SGHVS and CDR2 as FNYEAQ. CDR3 length: 15 residues. Trimming took off 1 base at V and 0 bases at J, with 10 bases between the two ends. CDR3 in amino acids: CASSLEEGVSYEQYF. The CDR3 DNA sequence: TGTGCCAGCAGCTTAGAGGAAGGGGTCTCCTACGAGCAGTACTTC.

The chain has TRBV30 and TRBJ2-1; TRBD2 agrees at 10 bases. Trimming cost V 0 bases and J 8 bases; bases outside gene matches: 1. From germline, CDR1 is GTSNPN and CDR2 SVGIG (reference sequence). This CDR3 spans 13 amino acids. This CDR3 reads CAWSVSGGYEQFF. The CDR3 coding sequence is TGTGCCTGGAGTGTTAGCGGGGGGTATGAGCAGTTCTTC. Complete variable domain (other parts from reference TRBV30 and TRBJ2-1): SQTIHQWPATLVQPVGSPLSLECTVEGTSNPNLYWYRQAAGRGLQLLFYSVGIGQISSEVPQNLSASRPQDRQFILSSKKLLLSDSGFYLCAWSVSGGYEQFFGPGTRLTVL.

This clonotype occurred a few times. Without the conserved terminal phenylalanine or tryptophan, this CDR3 likely stems from a read error. The chain recombines TRBV7-9 with TRBJ2-2; D may correspond to TRBD1 or TRBD2 (5 bases each). CDR3 length: 16 residues. CDR1 and CDR2 (germline): SEHNR, FQNEAQ (reference sequence). V was shortened by 4 bases and J by 2 bases, with 14 bases between the two germline ends. The CDR3: CASSSLGARNTGELFL. DNA of the CDR3: TGTGCCAGCAGCTCGCTCGGGGCTAGAAACACCGGGGAGCTGTTTCTT.

This sequence joins TRBV6-2 or TRBV6-3 and TRBJ2-7, with a tentative D call TRBD2 (6 bases). Germline V gene data show CDR1 as MNHEY and CDR2 as SVGEGT. The V and J ends lost 6 bases and 6 bases respectively, with 12 bases between them. The CDR3 consists of 12 residues. The CDR3 is CASRFPGGEQYF. The CDR3 bases are TGTGCCAGCAGATTCCCCGGGGGCGAGCAGTACTTC.

The CDR3 here is CASSLARGNEQFF. In nucleotides, the CDR3 is TGCGCCAGCAGCTTGGCCAGGGGTAATGAGCAGTTCTTC. The chain recombines TRBV5-1 with TRBJ2-1; tentative D call: TRBD1 (6 bases). Trimming removed 0 bases at V and 7 bases at J, with 8 bases between. Germline lookup yields CDR1 SGHRS and CDR2 YFSETQ. The CDR3 spans 13 residues.

The table lists this clonotype with a few counts. The chain uses TRBV9 and TRBJ1-1, with D perhaps TRBD1 (6 bases). Trimming took 5 bases from V and 8 from J, leaving 16 bases between them. Germline CDR1 is SGDLS and CDR2 is YYNGEE. The CDR3 spans 13 residues. As DNA, the CDR3 is TGTGCCAGCAGACCTACGGGGGCAGGGGAAGCTTTCTTT. This codes for CASRPTGAGEAFF.

About this clonotype itself: This may stem from a read error, because a much larger clone lies one nucleotide away. The rearrangement uses TRBV30 and TRBJ1-5; TRBD1 is a possible D gene (6 bases). Germline-derived CDR1 and CDR2 are GTSNPN and SVGIG (reference sequence). CDR3 length: 13 residues. V lost 5 bases to trimming and J lost 3 bases, with 11 bases between them. CDR3 sequence (DNA): TGTGCCTGGGGGGCAGGGGACAATCAGCCCCAGCATTTT. This sequence encodes CAWGAGDNQPQHF.

This clonotype occurred many times. V gene TRBV27 combines with J gene TRBJ1-5; 7 nucleotides agree with TRBD1. CDR3 size: 14 residues. V was pared by 5 bases and J by 5 bases, with 6 bases of the junction left unmatched. Per germline, CDR1 MNHEY and CDR2 SMNVEV (reference sequence). This CDR3 reads CASSPGTAYQPQHF. CDR3 DNA: TGTGCCAGCAGTCCCGGGACAGCTTATCAGCCCCAGCATTTT.

This clonotype was recorded at least ten times. V and J are TRBV20-1 and TRBJ1-5; 10 positions match TRBD1. The germline gives CDR1 DFQATT, CDR2 SNEGSKA (reference sequence). This CDR3 contains 15 residues. J gave up 3 bases and V 4 bases, and 6 bases lay outside the gene matches. In DNA form, the CDR3 reads TGCAGTGCTACGGGACAGGGGCCATACAATCAGCCCCAGCATTTT. Protein product: CSATGQGPYNQPQHF.